Listed below are T cell receptor beta chains from one sample, sequenced in a study of CD4 T cells in relation to SARS-CoV-2 and coronaviruses. The protocol was immunoSEQ multiplex PCR, while the TCRdb copy is restricted to in-frame clones and leaves out a portion. The data hold under 65,000 clones, with about nine tenths observed a single time. The sample consisted of memory CD4+ T cells from PBMCs. Source of these receptors: a human donor in good health. Both conserved end residues are part of each CDR3. Each record gives: J gene, V gene, clone size, D gene, CDR3 protein, CDR3 DNA. D genes are given only for firm matches. Clone size appears in some rows only: once, few, many, or a class for an expanded clone.

>TRBJ2-6|TRBV9|NA|NA
CASSRGGGRSSFSGANVLTF
TGTGCCAGCAGCAGGGGCGGGGGCAGGAGCTCTTTCTCTGGGGCCAACGTCCTGACTTTC
>TRBJ2-3|TRBV7-9|NA|TRBD2
CASSTSGAALSTDTQYF
TGTGCCAGCAGTACTAGCGGGGCTGCCTTGAGCACAGATACGCAGTATTTT
>TRBJ2-2|TRBV5-1|NA|NA
CASSLEPNTGELFF
TGCGCCAGCAGCTTGGAACCGAACACCGGGGAGCTGTTTTTT
>TRBJ1-4|TRBV18|NA|NA
CASSQQATNEKLFF
TGTGCCAGCTCACAACAAGCAACTAATGAAAAACTGTTTTTT
>TRBJ2-4|TRBV30|NA|NA
CAWSRTRGLGNIQYF
TGTGCCTGGAGTAGGACGCGGGGTCTTGGAAACATTCAGTACTTC
>TRBJ2-2|TRBV3-1/TRBV3-2|NA|TRBD1
CASRQGPAGELFF
TGTGCCAGTAGACAGGGACCCGCCGGGGAGCTGTTTTTT
>TRBJ2-2|TRBV12-3/TRBV12-4|NA|NA
CASSTERELFF
TGTGCCAGCAGTACAGAGAGGGAGCTGTTTTTT
>TRBJ1-1|TRBV7-2|NA|NA
CASSSGPNTEAFF
TGTGCCAGCAGCTCGGGTCCGAACACTGAAGCTTTCTTT
>TRBJ1-4|TRBV6-5|NA|NA
CASRKDSEKLFF
TGTGCCAGCAGAAAAGACAGCGAAAAACTGTTTTTT
>TRBJ2-5|TRBV11-2|NA|NA
CASRALRTQETQYF
TGTGCCAGCAGGGCACTAAGAACCCAAGAGACCCAGTACTTC
>TRBJ2-1|TRBV10-3|NA|TRBD2
CAISESISGRSGEQFF
TGTGCCATCAGTGAGTCTATCAGCGGGAGGTCAGGTGAGCAGTTCTTC
>TRBJ2-7|TRBV2|NA|NA
CASSEESYEQYF
TGTGCCAGCAGTGAAGAAAGCTACGAGCAGTACTTC
>TRBJ1-3|TRBV5-1|NA|TRBD1
CASTISGQGSSVDTIYF
TGCGCCAGCACCATAAGTGGACAGGGATCATCGGTGGACACCATATATTTT
>TRBJ1-2|TRBV3-1/TRBV3-2|NA|NA
CASSQEGAGRGGGYTF
TGTGCCAGCAGCCAAGAAGGGGCCGGGCGGGGAGGGGGCTACACCTTC
>TRBJ2-3|TRBV2|NA|TRBD1
CASSPGQGLRDTQYF
TGTGCCAGCAGCCCGGGACAGGGGTTGAGGGATACGCAGTATTTT
>TRBJ1-5|TRBV6-6|NA|NA
CASSGSGVSNQPQHF
TGTGCCAGCAGTGGCTCCGGGGTAAGCAATCAGCCCCAGCATTTT
>TRBJ2-7|TRBV12-3/TRBV12-4|NA|NA
CASSLQRSYEQYF
TGTGCCAGCAGTTTACAGCGAAGCTACGAGCAGTACTTC
>TRBJ2-3|TRBV2|NA|TRBD2
CASSGTSGGDTQYF
TGTGCCAGCAGTGGGACTAGCGGGGGGGATACGCAGTATTTT
>TRBJ1-1|TRBV19|NA|NA
CASTAEVTEAFF
TGTGCCAGTACCGCCGAGGTCACTGAAGCTTTCTTT
>TRBJ2-7|TRBV28|NA|NA
CASSLEGRGPGRGLSYEQYF
TGTGCCAGCAGTTTAGAGGGGCGAGGGCCCGGCAGGGGCCTCTCCTACGAGCAGTACTTC
>TRBJ1-1|TRBV7-9|once|NA
CASSQDGLNTEAFF
TGTGCCAGCAGCCAGGACGGCTTGAACACTGAAGCTTTCTTT
>TRBJ2-7|TRBV5-1|NA|TRBD1
CASSLGAGGSYEQYF
TGCGCCAGCAGCTTGGGGGCAGGGGGCTCCTACGAGCAGTACTTC
>TRBJ2-5|TRBV2|few|TRBD1
CASGRQGPETQYF
TGTGCCAGCGGTCGACAGGGGCCGGAGACCCAGTACTTC
>TRBJ1-1|TRBV3-1/TRBV3-2|NA|NA
CASSQDRGPAFF
TGTGCCAGCAGCCAAGATCGAGGGCCAGCTTTCTTT
>TRBJ1-2|TRBV6-5|NA|TRBD1
CASSYLDRGRGYTF
TGTGCCAGCAGTTACCTAGACAGGGGGCGAGGCTACACCTTC
>TRBJ1-2|TRBV7-2|few|TRBD1
CASSGGQGGANGYTF
TGTGCCAGCAGCGGAGGACAGGGAGGGGCTAATGGCTACACCTTC
>TRBJ2-7|TRBV10-3|NA|NA
CAISESAGSYEQYF
TGTGCCATCAGTGAGTCGGCAGGCTCCTACGAGCAGTACTTC
>TRBJ2-5|TRBV7-3|NA|NA
CASSPGPNSQETQYF
TGTGCCAGCAGCCCCGGACCGAACTCCCAAGAGACCCAGTACTTC
>TRBJ1-1|TRBV5-1|NA|NA
CASSLRGNTEAFF
TGCGCCAGCAGCTTAAGGGGTAACACTGAAGCTTTCTTT